One sample yielded the 8 T cell receptor beta chains listed below, sequenced in a study of T cell changes during pregnancy in multiple sclerosis. Profiled with immunoSEQ multiplex PCR; TCRdb holds only in-frame clones, not every one. The table records about 48,000 clones, about nine tenths of them present only once. Sequenced material: CD4+ T cells from peripheral blood mononuclear cells, taken in the third trimester of pregnancy. The receptors stem from a female donor with multiple sclerosis, enrolled in a pregnancy study.

This clone was detected only once. The gene calls are TRBV18 and TRBJ2-7; TRBD1 matches 9 bases. Germline loops: CDR1 KGHSH, CDR2 LQKENI. The length of the CDR3 is 14 residues. J was trimmed by 4 bases and V by 3 bases; bases with no gene match: 4. The CDR3 loop is CASSPGTGMYEQYF. The CDR3 DNA reads as TGTGCCAGCTCACCCGGGACAGGGATGTACGAGCAGTACTTC.

The V call is TRBV18, the J call TRBJ2-7, with TRBD1 matching 8 bases. Germline values: CDR1 KGHSH, CDR2 LQKENI. V lost 4 bases to trimming and J lost 0 bases; unmatched junction nucleotides: 8. The CDR3 runs 16 residues. The CDR3 loop is CASSLGQGDLSYEQYF. The CDR3 bases are TGTGCCAGCTCACTCGGACAGGGCGACCTCTCCTACGAGCAGTACTTC. The complete variable domain, with remaining parts taken from reference TRBV18 and TRBJ2-7, reads NAGVMQNPRHLVRRRGQEARLRCSPMKGHSHVYWYRQLPEEGLKFMVYLQKENIIDESGMPKERFSAEFPKEGPSILRIQQVVRGDSAAYFCASSLGQGDLSYEQYFGPGTRLTVT.

The rearrangement uses TRBV4-1 and TRBJ2-2, with 16 bases fitting TRBD2. The germline V gene encodes CDR1 MGHRA and CDR2 YSYEKL. The CDR3 runs 18 residues. J lost 7 bases, V lost 4 bases, and 9 bases had no gene match. The CDR3 spells CASSRSGLAGGPGGELFF. CDR3 DNA: TGCGCCAGCAGCCGGTCGGGACTAGCGGGGGGGCCGGGCGGGGAGCTGTTTTTT.

V usage is TRBV19 and J usage is TRBJ1-1; D gene unclear. The germline V gene has CDR1 LNHDA and CDR2 SQIVND (reference sequence). Trimming stripped 3 bases from V and 0 bases from J, with 14 bases between. The CDR3 is made up of 16 amino acids. The CDR3 region is CASSILGSSMNTEAFF. The CDR3 region has the DNA TGTGCCAGTAGTATCCTAGGCTCCTCTATGAACACTGAAGCTTTCTTT.

This clone was seen just once. The CDR3 sequence: CASTQGAGTDTQYF. Here the CDR3 DNA reads TGCGCCAGCACCCAGGGGGCTGGAACAGATACGCAGTATTTT. V is TRBV4-1 and J is TRBJ2-3, with TRBD1 matching 8 bases. Germline lookup yields CDR1 MGHRA and CDR2 YSYEKL. The CDR3 runs to 14 residues. V dropped 7 bases and J dropped 3; count of bases not matched to a gene: 6.

The chain couples TRBV5-4 to TRBJ2-2; TRBD2 is a possible D gene (5 bases). The CDR3 covers 16 residues. Germline-derived CDR1 and CDR2 are SGHNT and YYREEE (reference sequence). V was clipped by 0 bases and J by 0 bases, with 9 bases between them. Here the CDR3 DNA reads TGTGCCAGCAGCTTGGAGGGCGGGTCGAACACCGGGGAGCTGTTTTTT. This translates into CASSLEGGSNTGELFF.

The table lists this clone with a count of one. This chain uses TRBV14 with TRBJ1-4; tentatively, D is TRBD1 (6 bases). CDR1 and CDR2 (germline): SGHDN, FVKESK. This CDR3 contains 15 residues. The V gene lost 0 bases and the J gene lost 7 bases, with 12 bases spanning the gap. The CDR3 sequence is CASSQEAGAGEKLFF. CDR3 nucleotides: TGTGCCAGCAGCCAAGAGGCAGGGGCAGGTGAAAAACTGTTTTTT.

This clone was found once. The chain couples TRBV5-1 to TRBJ1-2, with D perhaps matching TRBD1 (6 bases). CDR1 and CDR2 (germline): SGHRS, YFSETQ. This CDR3 spans 20 amino acids. Trimming stripped 4 bases from V and 3 bases from J, with 31 bases between. The CDR3 region has the DNA TGCGCCAGCAGCCCGCTTGGGCCTTCCATACGGACAGCGAAAGACTATGGCTACACCTTC. This gives the protein CASSPLGPSIRTAKDYGYTF. The variable domain in full, with the rest retrieved from reference TRBV5-1 and TRBJ1-2, is KAGVTQTPRYLIKTRGQQVTLSCSPISGHRSVSWYQQTPGQGLQFLFEYFSETQRNKGNFPGRFSGRQFSNSRSEMNVSTLELGDSALYLCASSPLGPSIRTAKDYGYTFGSGTRLTVV.